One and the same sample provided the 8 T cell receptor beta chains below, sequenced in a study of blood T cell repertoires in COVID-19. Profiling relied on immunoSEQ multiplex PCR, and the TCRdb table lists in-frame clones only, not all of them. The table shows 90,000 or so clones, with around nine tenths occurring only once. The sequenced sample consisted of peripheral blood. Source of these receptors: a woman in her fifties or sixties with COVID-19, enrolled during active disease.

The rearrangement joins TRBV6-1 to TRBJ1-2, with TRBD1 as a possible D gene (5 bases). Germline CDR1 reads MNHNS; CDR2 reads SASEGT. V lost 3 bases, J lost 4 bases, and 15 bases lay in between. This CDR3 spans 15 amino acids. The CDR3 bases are TGTGCCAGCAGTGAGGACACCGCCCTCTTCTATGGCTACACCTTC. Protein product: CASSEDTALFYGYTF.

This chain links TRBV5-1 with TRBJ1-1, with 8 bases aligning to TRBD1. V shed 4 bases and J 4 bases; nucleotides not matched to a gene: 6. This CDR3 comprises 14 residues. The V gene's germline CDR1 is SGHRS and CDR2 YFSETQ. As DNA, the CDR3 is TGCGCCAGCAGCGCTGGACAGGGAGGCACTGAAGCTTTCTTT. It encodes CASSAGQGGTEAFF.

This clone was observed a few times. The DNA for the CDR3 is TGTGCCAGCAGTGACGAGCGGGGGGGCCGGGGGACCCAGTACTTC. This encodes CASSDERGGRGTQYF. V is TRBV2 and J is TRBJ2-5, with 10 positions matching TRBD2. CDR3 length: 15 residues. J gave up 7 bases and V 3 bases, and 8 bases lay outside the gene matches. The germline V gene encodes CDR1 SNHLY and CDR2 FYNNEI.

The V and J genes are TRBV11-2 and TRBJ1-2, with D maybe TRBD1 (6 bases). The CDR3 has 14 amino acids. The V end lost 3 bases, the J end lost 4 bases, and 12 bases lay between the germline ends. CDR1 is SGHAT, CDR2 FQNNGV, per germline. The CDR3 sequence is CASSFTQGSYGYTF. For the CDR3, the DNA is TGTGCCAGCAGCTTCACCCAGGGGAGCTATGGCTACACCTTC.

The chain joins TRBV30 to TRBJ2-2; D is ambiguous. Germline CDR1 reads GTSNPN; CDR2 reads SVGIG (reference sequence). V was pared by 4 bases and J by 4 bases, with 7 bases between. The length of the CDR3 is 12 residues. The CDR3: CAWKTFTGELFF. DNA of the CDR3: TGTGCCTGGAAGACTTTCACCGGGGAGCTGTTTTTT.

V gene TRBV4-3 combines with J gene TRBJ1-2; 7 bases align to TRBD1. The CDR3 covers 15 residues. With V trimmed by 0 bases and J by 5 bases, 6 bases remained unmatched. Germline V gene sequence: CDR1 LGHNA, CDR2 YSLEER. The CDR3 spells CASSQDGQEPYGYTF. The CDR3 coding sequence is TGCGCCAGCAGCCAAGATGGACAGGAGCCGTATGGCTACACCTTC.

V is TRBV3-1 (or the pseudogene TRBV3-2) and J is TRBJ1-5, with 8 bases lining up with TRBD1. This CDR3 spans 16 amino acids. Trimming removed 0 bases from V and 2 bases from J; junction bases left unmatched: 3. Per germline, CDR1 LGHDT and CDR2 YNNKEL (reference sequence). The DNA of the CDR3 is TGTGCCAGCAGCCAAGATGGGGGACAGGGCAATCAGCCCCAGCATTTT. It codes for CASSQDGGQGNQPQHF.

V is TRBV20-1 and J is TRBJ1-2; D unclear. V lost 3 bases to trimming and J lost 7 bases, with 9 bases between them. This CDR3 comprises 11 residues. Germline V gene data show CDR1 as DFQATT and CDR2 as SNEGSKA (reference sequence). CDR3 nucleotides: TGCAGTGCTAGGGGCCAAGGTGGCTACACCTTC. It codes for CSARGQGGYTF.